This is a list of T cell receptor beta chains from one sample in a study of identical twins. TCRdb re-called the 5' RACE reads through MiXCR, storing one row per CDR3 protein. Among over 200,000 distinct CDR3 sequences, roughly 10% were seen once, and the ten largest hold about 5.2%. The specimen was memory (CD45RO+) T cells sorted from blood. These receptors came from a woman between 18 and 29 years old in good health. The CDR3 runs from the conserved cysteine through the conserved F or W. D genes are given only for firm matches. A clone size is listed for some rows: how often the clone was seen (once, few, many), or a class if it is expanded.

TRBV14,TRBJ1-2,-,few,TGTGCCAGCAGCCGGGGGACTAACTATGGCTACACCTTC,CASSRGTNYGYTF
TRBV4-3,TRBJ2-3,TRBD2,few,TGCGCCAGCAGCCATGTTGGACTAGCGGGAGGGAGAGATACGCAGTATTTT,CASSHVGLAGGRDTQYF
TRBV30,TRBJ1-1,-,many,TGTGCCTGGCAGGGAAGGACTGAAGCTTTCTTT,CAWQGRTEAFF
TRBV5-1,TRBJ2-7,-,-,TGCGCCAGCAGCGGGGGGGGCAGCCTCTACGAGCAGTACTTC,CASSGGGSLYEQYF
TRBV11-2,TRBJ2-3,-,many,TGTGCCAGCAGGACAGTGGGGGCAGCAGATACGCAGTATTTT,CASRTVGAADTQYF
TRBV2,TRBJ1-6,TRBD1,many,TGTGCCAGCAAGGGGGCTCATAATTCACCCCTCCACTTT,CASKGAHNSPLHF
TRBV13,TRBJ2-5,-,many,TGTGCCAGCAGCTCTGAAGGCGGGACGATCCAAGAGACCCAGTACTTC,CASSSEGGTIQETQYF
TRBV20-1,TRBJ2-7,TRBD1,few,TGCAGTGCCAGCAGGACAGGGTTGGAGCAGTACTTC,CSASRTGLEQYF
TRBV6-5,TRBJ2-7,-,-,TGTGCCAGCAGTTACCTTCCCCGGGGTGCCTACGAGCAGTACTTC,CASSYLPRGAYEQYF
TRBV21-1,TRBJ1-1,-,few,TGTGCCAGCAAGCGTTGGGAGACGAACACTGAAGCTTTCTTT,CASKRWETNTEAFF
TRBV9,TRBJ2-7,-,medium-sized,TGTGCAGAGAAAGGGCAGGGAAGGTGGGAGCAGTACTTC,CAEKGQGRWEQYF
TRBV6-5,TRBJ2-5,TRBD2,-,TGTGCCAGCAGTCGGGGGGTGACCCAGTACTTC,CASSRGVTQYF
TRBV21-1,TRBJ2-7,-,many,TGTGCCAGCAGCAAAGCAGGCCCCTTGGGTCCCTACGAGCAGTACTTC,CASSKAGPLGPYEQYF
TRBV3-1,TRBJ2-5,TRBD2,few,TGTGCCAGCAGCCAAGATCGGTTCGGCGGGGGGTTGGGGGAGACCCAGTACTTC,CASSQDRFGGGLGETQYF
TRBV7-2,TRBJ2-7,TRBD2,few,TGTGCCAGCAGCTTAGGGCTAGCGGGAGCCTACGAGCAGTACTTC,CASSLGLAGAYEQYF
TRBV11-2,TRBJ1-2,-,-,TGTGCCAGCAGCGCTCTTCAGGGAGCTGGCTACACCTTC,CASSALQGAGYTF
TRBV20-1,TRBJ1-4,-,few,TGCAGTGCTAGAGATATGGGAAACGAAAAACTGTTTTTT,CSARDMGNEKLFF
TRBV5-6,TRBJ1-2,-,many,TGTGCCAGCAGCTGGGCAGTCTCTGACTACACCTTC,CASSWAVSDYTF
TRBV18,TRBJ2-7,-,-,TGTGCCAGCTCACCACTTGCGTATAGGGGCGAGCAGTACTTC,CASSPLAYRGEQYF
TRBV7-9,TRBJ2-1,-,few,TGTGCCAGCAGCTTATGGGGGGAGCAGTTCTTC,CASSLWGEQFF
TRBV20-1,TRBJ1-6,-,few,TGCAGTGCTGGGGGCTCCTATAATTCACCCCTCCACTTT,CSAGGSYNSPLHF
TRBV11-3,TRBJ2-7,TRBD2,few,TGTGCCAGCAGCTTCCGGACTAGCGGGGACTCCTACGAGCAGTACTTC,CASSFRTSGDSYEQYF
TRBV29-1,TRBJ2-7,-,few,TGCAGCGCAGGACCCGACCCCTACGAGCAGTACTTC,CSAGPDPYEQYF
TRBV10-1,TRBJ2-3,TRBD2,-,TGCGCCAGCGGCCCGGGGGGAGCGGGAGATACGCAGTATTTT,CASGPGGAGDTQYF
TRBV20-1,TRBJ1-5,-,few,TGCAGTGCTAGAGATGGTCTTAGCAATCAGCCCCAGCATTTT,CSARDGLSNQPQHF
TRBV5-6,TRBJ2-2,-,few,TGTGCCAGCAGCCCCCTGGGGACTCCGAACACCGGGGAGCTGTTTTTT,CASSPLGTPNTGELFF
TRBV4-3,TRBJ1-1,-,many,TGCGCCAGCAGCCAAGAGACCGGGCGGTTCGCTGAAGCTTTCTTT,CASSQETGRFAEAFF
TRBV5-1,TRBJ2-1,-,-,TGCCCCAGCAGCTTGTCCTCAGGGTTGAATGAGCAGTTCTTC,CPSSLSSGLNEQFF